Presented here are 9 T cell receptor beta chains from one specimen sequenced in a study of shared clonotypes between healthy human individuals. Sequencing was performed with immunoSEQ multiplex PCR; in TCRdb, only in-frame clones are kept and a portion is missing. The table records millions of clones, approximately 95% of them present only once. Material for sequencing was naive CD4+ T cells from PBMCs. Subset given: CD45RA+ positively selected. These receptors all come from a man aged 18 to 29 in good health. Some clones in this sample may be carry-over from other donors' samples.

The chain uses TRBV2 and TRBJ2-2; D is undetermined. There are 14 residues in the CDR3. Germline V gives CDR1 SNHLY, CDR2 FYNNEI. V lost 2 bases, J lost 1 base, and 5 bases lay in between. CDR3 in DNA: TGTGCCAGCAGTGAAAGCTGGAACACCGGGGAGCTGTTTTTT. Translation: CASSESWNTGELFF. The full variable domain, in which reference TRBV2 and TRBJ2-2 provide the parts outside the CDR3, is EPEVTQTPSHQVTQMGQEVILRCVPISNHLYFYWYRQILGQKVEFLVSFYNNEISEKSEIFDDQFSVERPDGSNFTLKIRSTKLEDSAMYFCASSESWNTGELFFGEGSRLTVL.

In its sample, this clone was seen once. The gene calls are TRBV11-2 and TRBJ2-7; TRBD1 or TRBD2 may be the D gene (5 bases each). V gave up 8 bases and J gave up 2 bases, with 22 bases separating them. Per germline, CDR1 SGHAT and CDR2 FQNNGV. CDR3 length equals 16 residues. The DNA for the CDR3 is TGTGCCAGCTCTAGGGGTGGGGCTAGAGGGACCTACGAGCAGTACTTC. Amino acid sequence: CASSRGGARGTYEQYF.

DNA of the CDR3: TGTGCCACCAGCAGAGACCAAGGACTAGCGGGAGACACCGGGGAGCTGTTTTTT. It is translated as CATSRDQGLAGDTGELFF. V gene TRBV15 combines with J gene TRBJ2-2; 13 nucleotides line up with TRBD2. CDR3 size: 18 residues. Per the germline V gene, CDR1 is LNHNV and CDR2 is YYDKDF (reference sequence). After removal of 0 bases from V and 3 bases from J, the junction contained 4 bases not matched to a gene.

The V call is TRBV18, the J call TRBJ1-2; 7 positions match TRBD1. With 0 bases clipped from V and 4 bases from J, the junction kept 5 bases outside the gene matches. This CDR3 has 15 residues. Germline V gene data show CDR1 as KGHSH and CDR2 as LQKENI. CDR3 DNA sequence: TGTGCCAGCTCACCACCGACAGGGACAAGCTATGGCTACACCTTC. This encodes CASSPPTGTSYGYTF.

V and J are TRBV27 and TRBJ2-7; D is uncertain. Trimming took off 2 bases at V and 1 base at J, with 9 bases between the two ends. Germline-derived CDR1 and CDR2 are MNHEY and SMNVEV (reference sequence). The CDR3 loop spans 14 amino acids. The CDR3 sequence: CASSLVVRSYEQYF. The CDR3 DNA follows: TGTGCCAGCAGTTTAGTGGTCAGATCCTACGAGCAGTACTTC.

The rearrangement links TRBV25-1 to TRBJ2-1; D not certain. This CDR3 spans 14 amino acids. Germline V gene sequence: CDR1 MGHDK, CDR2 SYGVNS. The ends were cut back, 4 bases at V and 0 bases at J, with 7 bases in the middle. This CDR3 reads CASSVGGSYNEQFF. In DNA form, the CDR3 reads TGTGCCAGCAGTGTGGGTGGCTCCTACAATGAGCAGTTCTTC.

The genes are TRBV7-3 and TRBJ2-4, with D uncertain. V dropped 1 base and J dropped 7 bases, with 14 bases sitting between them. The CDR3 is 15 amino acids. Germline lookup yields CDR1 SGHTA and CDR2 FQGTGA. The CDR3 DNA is TGTGCCAGCAGCTTAAACCAGAGTCCTGGGAACATTCAGTACTTC. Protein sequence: CASSLNQSPGNIQYF.

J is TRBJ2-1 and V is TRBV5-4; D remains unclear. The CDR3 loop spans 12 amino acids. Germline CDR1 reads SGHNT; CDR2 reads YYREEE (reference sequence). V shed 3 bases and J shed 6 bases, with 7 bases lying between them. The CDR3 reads CASSSWANEQFF. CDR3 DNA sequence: TGTGCCAGCAGCTCCTGGGCCAATGAGCAGTTCTTC.

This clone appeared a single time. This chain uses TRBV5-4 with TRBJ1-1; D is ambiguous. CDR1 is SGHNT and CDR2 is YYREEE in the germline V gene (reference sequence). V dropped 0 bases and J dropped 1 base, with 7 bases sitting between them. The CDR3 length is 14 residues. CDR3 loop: CASSLGYSNTEAFF. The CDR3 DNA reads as TGTGCCAGCAGCTTGGGGTACTCGAACACTGAAGCTTTCTTT.